These 3 T cell receptor beta chains share one sample of origin, sequenced in a study of OX40 agonist ivuxolimab in advanced cancers. Profiled with immunoSEQ multiplex PCR; TCRdb holds only in-frame clones, not every one. The sample lists roughly 81,000 clones, over 75% occurring once. The source material was CD4+ or CD8+ T cells sorted from blood, sampled in a trial of the OX40 agonist ivuxolimab. These receptors were collected from an adult with an advanced solid tumor such as melanoma, head and neck, liver or kidney cancer.

V is TRBV11-2 and J is TRBJ2-7; 7 bases match TRBD1. V trimming: 1 base; J trimming: 3 bases; junction bases outside the gene matches: 6. This CDR3 has 15 amino acids. Germline V lookup: CDR1 SGHAT, CDR2 FQNNGV. The CDR3 reads CASSLASRQGYEQYF. The CDR3 DNA sequence: TGTGCCAGCAGCTTAGCTTCGCGACAGGGCTACGAGCAGTACTTC.

V gene TRBV6-6 combines with J gene TRBJ1-2; a weak D match, TRBD1 (5 bases). The CDR3 contains 15 residues. V was cut by 6 bases and J by 4 bases, with 18 bases left in between. Germline CDR1 is MNHNY and CDR2 is SVGAGI (reference sequence). The CDR3 DNA follows: TGTGCCAGCAGCCGGCCCCAGGGTCACCTCTATGGCTACACCTTC. Translation gives CASSRPQGHLYGYTF.

The gene calls are TRBV6-1 and TRBJ1-2; D is possibly TRBD1 (5 bases). CDR1 and CDR2 (germline): MNHNS, SASEGT. The V gene lost 2 bases and the J gene lost 7 bases, with 14 bases spanning the gap. The CDR3 length is 14 residues. CDR3 sequence (DNA): TGTGCCAGCAGTGAACGGGCAGGGACGGGTGGCTACACCTTC. Amino acids: CASSERAGTGGYTF.